This record looks at one T cell receptor beta chain sequence and its context. The data originate from a study of T cell responses to AZD1222 COVID-19 vaccine. This table comes from immunoSEQ multiplex PCR, and its TCRdb copy is limited to in-frame clones, with some not included. Found here are fewer than 150,000 clones, around nine tenths of them singletons; the top ten hold 3.5%. The sequence was collected from an adult who received the AZD1222 COVID-19 vaccine. The sequencing used peripheral blood, collected 28 days after the second AZD1222 dose.

The CDR3 nucleotides read TGTGCCAGTAGTATTTATCGTCTTCAGCCCCAGCATTTT. It is translated as CASSIYRLQPQHF. V usage is TRBV19 and J usage is TRBJ1-5; unclear D gene. This CDR3 region has 13 residues. The ends were cut back, 3 bases at V and 6 bases at J, with 9 bases in the middle. CDR1 and CDR2 (germline): LNHDA, SQIVND (reference sequence).